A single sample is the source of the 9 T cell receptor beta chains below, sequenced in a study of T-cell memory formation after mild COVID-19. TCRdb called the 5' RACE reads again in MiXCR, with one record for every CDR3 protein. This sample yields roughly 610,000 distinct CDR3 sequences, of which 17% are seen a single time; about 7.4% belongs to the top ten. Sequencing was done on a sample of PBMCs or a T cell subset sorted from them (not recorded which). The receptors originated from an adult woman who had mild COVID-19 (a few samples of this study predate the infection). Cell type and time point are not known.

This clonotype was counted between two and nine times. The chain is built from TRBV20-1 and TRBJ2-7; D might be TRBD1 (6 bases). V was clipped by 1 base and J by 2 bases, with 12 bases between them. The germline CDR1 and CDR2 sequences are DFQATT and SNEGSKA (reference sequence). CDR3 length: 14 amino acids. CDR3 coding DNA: TGCAGTGCTAGAGGATCACAGGGCCCCTACGAGCAGTACTTC. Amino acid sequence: CSARGSQGPYEQYF.

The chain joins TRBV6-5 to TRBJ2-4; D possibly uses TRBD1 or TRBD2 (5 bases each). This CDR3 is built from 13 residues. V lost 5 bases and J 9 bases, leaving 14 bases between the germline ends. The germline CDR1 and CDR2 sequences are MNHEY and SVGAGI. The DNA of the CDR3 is TGTGCCAGCAGTCGTGATGTGGGGACCATTCAGTACTTC. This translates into CASSRDVGTIQYF.

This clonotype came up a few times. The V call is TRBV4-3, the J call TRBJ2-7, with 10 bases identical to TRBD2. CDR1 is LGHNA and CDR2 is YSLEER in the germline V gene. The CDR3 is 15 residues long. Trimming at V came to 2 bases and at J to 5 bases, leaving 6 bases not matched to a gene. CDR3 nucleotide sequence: TGCGCCAGCAGCCAACTAGCGGGAGCCTTCCACGAGCAGTACTTC. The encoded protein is CASSQLAGAFHEQYF.

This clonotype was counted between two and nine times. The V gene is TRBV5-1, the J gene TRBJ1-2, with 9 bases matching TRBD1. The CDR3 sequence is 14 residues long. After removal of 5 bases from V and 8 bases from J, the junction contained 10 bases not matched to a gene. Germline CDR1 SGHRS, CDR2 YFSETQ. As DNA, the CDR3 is TGCGCCAGCAGGGCGGTACAGGGGGCGCAAGGCTACACCTTC. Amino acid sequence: CASRAVQGAQGYTF.

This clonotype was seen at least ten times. The CDR3 DNA reads TGTGCCAGCAGCTTTCACACCGGGGAGCTGTTTTTT. Translating it yields CASSFHTGELFF. The V and J genes are TRBV7-3 and TRBJ2-2; unclear D gene. CDR1 is SGHTA and CDR2 is FQGTGA in the germline V gene. Trimming shortened V by 3 bases and J by 3 bases, and 2 bases separated the two germline ends. This CDR3 comprises 12 residues.

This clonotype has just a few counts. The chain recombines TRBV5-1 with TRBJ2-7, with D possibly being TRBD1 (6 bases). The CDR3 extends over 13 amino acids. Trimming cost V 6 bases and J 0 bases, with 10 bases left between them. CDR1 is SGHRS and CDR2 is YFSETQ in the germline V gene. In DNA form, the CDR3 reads TGCGCCAGCATCGGACAGAACTCCTACGAGCAGTACTTC. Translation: CASIGQNSYEQYF.

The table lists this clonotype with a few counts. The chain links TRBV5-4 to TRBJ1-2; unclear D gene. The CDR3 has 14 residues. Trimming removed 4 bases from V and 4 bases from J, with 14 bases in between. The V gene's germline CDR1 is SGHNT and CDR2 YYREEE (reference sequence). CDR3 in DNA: TGTGCCAGCAGCCCGTCGGGGTTCAGCTATGGCTACACCTTC. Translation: CASSPSGFSYGYTF.

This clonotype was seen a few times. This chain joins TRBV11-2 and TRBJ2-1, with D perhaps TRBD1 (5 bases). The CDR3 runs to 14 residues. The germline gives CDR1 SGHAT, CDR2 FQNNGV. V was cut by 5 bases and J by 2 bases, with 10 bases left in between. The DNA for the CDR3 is TGTGCCAGCAGCCTCAGGGTCCCCTACAATGAGCAGTTCTTC. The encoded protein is CASSLRVPYNEQFF. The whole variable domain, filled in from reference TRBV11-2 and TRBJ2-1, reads EAGVAQSPRYKIIEKRQSVAFWCNPISGHATLYWYQQILGQGPKLLIQFQNNGVVDDSQLPKDRFSAERLKGVDSTLKIQPAKLEDSAVYLCASSLRVPYNEQFFGPGTRLTVL.

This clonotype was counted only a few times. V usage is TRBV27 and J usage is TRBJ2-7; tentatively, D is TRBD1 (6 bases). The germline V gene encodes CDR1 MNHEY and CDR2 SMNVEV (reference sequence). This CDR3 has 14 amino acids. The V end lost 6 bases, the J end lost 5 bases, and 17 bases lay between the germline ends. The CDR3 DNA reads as TGTGCCAGCAGAGCCTCGGGACAATCCGACGAGCAGTACTTC. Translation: CASRASGQSDEQYF.